This passage covers 2 T cell receptor beta chains from one sample sequenced in a study of T cell clonality in common variable immunodeficiency. Profiled with immunoSEQ multiplex PCR; TCRdb holds only in-frame clones, not every one. The sample is made up of about 81,000 clones, none counted only once. The sample taken for sequencing was peripheral blood mononuclear cells. Source of these receptors: a person aged 18-70 years in good health.

This clone was seen many times. The CDR3 bases that were read are TGCGCCAGCAGCTATCGGACAGGGGAAGGAGAGACC. As protein: CASSYRTGEGET. The CDR3 reads in full as CASSYRTGEGETQYF. V is TRBV5-1 and J is TRBJ2-5; 9 bases are shared with TRBD1. The read ends 3 residues before the CDR3 terminus; that terminus is restored from the germline J gene. V dropped 3 bases and J dropped 4; count of bases not matched to a gene: 7. Germline loops: CDR1 SGHRS, CDR2 YFSETQ. The CDR3 is 15 amino acids.

In regard to this clone: The CDR3 is cut off 3 residues early in the read; its end comes from the germline J gene. The chain uses TRBV18 and TRBJ2-4; no definite D call. Germline V lookup: CDR1 KGHSH, CDR2 LQKENI. The CDR3 loop spans 14 amino acids. The part of the CDR3 DNA that was read is TGTGCCAGCTCACCAGTGGCTCAATACTATGGT. It translates to CASSPVAQYYG. The entire CDR3 sequence reads CASSPVAQYYGQYF.